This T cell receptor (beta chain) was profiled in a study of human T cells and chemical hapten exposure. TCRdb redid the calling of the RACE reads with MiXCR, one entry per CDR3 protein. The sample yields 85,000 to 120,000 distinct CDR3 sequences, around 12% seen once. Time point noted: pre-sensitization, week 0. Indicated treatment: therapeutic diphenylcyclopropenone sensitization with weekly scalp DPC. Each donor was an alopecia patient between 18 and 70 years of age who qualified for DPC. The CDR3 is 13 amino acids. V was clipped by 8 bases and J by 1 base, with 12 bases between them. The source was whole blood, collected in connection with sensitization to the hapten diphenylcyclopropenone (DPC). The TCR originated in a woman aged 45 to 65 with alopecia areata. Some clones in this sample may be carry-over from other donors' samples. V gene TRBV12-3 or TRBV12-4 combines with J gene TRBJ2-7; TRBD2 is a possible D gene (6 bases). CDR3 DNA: TGTGCCAGCCGGGACTCCTATTCCTACGAGCAGTACTTC. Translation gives CASRDSYSYEQYF.